These 28 T cell receptor beta chains were sequenced from one sample in a study of blood T cell repertoires in COVID-19. The method was immunoSEQ multiplex PCR; TCRdb's version includes in-frame clones alone and lacks a portion of them. The sample yields about 370,000 clones, around 90% seen once. The sequenced sample was peripheral blood. These receptor sequences come from a man aged 18 to 29 with active or convalescent COVID-19.

CDR3 nucleotide sequence: TGTGCCAGCAGCAGTAGCGGGAGGGACCCCTACGAGCAGTACTTC. Its protein is CASSSSGRDPYEQYF. The chain is built from TRBV5-6 and TRBJ2-7, with TRBD2 matching over 11 bases. This CDR3 has 15 residues. V lost 4 bases, J lost 2 bases, and 5 bases stayed unmatched. Germline values: CDR1 SGHDT, CDR2 YYEEEE.

CDR3 nucleotides: TGTGCCAGCAGGATAGTGTTCCGGACTAGCGGGAGCGGTGAGCAGTTCTTC. Residues: CASRIVFRTSGSGEQFF. The chain carries TRBV27 and TRBJ2-1, with 13 bases fitting TRBD2. CDR1 is MNHEY, CDR2 SMNVEV, per germline (reference sequence). Germline trimming cut 6 bases from V and 9 bases from J; bases unmatched to any gene: 14. This CDR3 is built from 17 residues.

The V and J genes are TRBV6-1 and TRBJ2-2; D is ambiguous. The V end lost 2 bases, the J end lost 5 bases, and 6 bases lay between the germline ends. Germline loops: CDR1 MNHNS, CDR2 SASEGT. This CDR3 contains 13 residues. CDR3 sequence: CASSERVTGELFF. As DNA, the CDR3 is TGTGCCAGCAGTGAACGGGTTACCGGGGAGCTGTTTTTT.

This chain joins TRBV29-1 and TRBJ2-1, with 10 bases that match TRBD1. Looked up from germline, CDR1 is SQVTM and CDR2 is ANQGSEA. With V trimmed by 7 bases and J by 4 bases, 7 bases remained unmatched. The CDR3 runs to 14 residues. The CDR3 reads CSAPGQGWYNEQFF. CDR3 in DNA: TGCAGCGCCCCGGGACAGGGGTGGTACAATGAGCAGTTCTTC.

In the case of this clone: The sample has other DNA sequences that encode this CDR3 too. This chain uses TRBV24-1 with TRBJ1-2; D is undetermined. V was shortened by 6 bases and J by 2 bases, with 9 bases between the two germline ends. In germline, CDR1 is KGHDR, CDR2 SFDVKD. The CDR3 length is 13 residues. CDR3 sequence reads: CATSNSLNYGYTF. CDR3 sequence (DNA): TGTGCCACCAGTAACAGCTTGAACTATGGCTACACCTTC.

In regard to this clone: The sample has other DNA sequences that encode this CDR3 too. The CDR3: CSARFLDTQYF. DNA of the CDR3: TGCAGTGCTAGATTCCTAGATACGCAGTATTTT. The chain links TRBV20-1 to TRBJ2-3; unclear D gene. The V end lost 2 bases, the J end lost 5 bases, and 5 bases lay between the germline ends. This CDR3 has 11 amino acids. The V gene's germline CDR1 is DFQATT and CDR2 SNEGSKA (reference sequence).

CDR3 in amino acids: CASTHAGETQYF. In DNA, the CDR3 is TGTGCCAGCACCCATGCCGGGGAGACCCAGTACTTC. The chain joins TRBV7-9 to TRBJ2-5; D unclear. Trimming took 7 bases from V and 5 from J, leaving 11 bases between them. Per germline, CDR1 SEHNR and CDR2 FQNEAQ (reference sequence). CDR3 length equals 12 residues.

The chain employs TRBV28 and TRBJ2-2; no definite D call. The V gene lost 6 bases and the J gene lost 10 bases, with 12 bases spanning the gap. The CDR3 has 12 residues. The V gene's germline CDR1 is MDHEN and CDR2 SYDVKM. CDR3 nucleotides: TGTGCCAGCAGGGCCCCATTAGCGGAGCTGTTTTTT. This translates into CASRAPLAELFF.

This clone was seen just once. V and J are TRBV28 and TRBJ2-7, with D possibly TRBD2 on 6 matching bases. CDR1 and CDR2 (germline): MDHEN, SYDVKM. The CDR3 is made up of 16 amino acids. V dropped 7 bases and J dropped 6 bases, with 25 bases sitting between them. The CDR3 region is CASNGGYEGPGREQYF. DNA of the CDR3: TGTGCCAGCAATGGGGGGTACGAGGGTCCGGGGCGCGAGCAGTACTTC.

This clone was recorded a few times. This CDR3 reads CASSPSTGRNEQFF. In nucleotides, the CDR3 is TGTGCCAGCAGTCCTTCGACAGGGAGGAATGAGCAGTTCTTC. The genes are TRBV28 and TRBJ2-1, with TRBD1 as a possible D gene (7 bases). V was clipped by 5 bases and J by 7 bases, with 15 bases between them. Germline V gene lookup returns CDR1 MDHEN and CDR2 SYDVKM. The length of the CDR3 is 14 residues. Complete variable domain (other parts from reference TRBV28 and TRBJ2-1): DVKVTQSSRYLVKRTGEKVFLECVQDMDHENMFWYRQDPGLGLRLIYFSYDVKMKEKGDIPEGYSVSREKKERFSLILESASTNQTSMYLCASSPSTGRNEQFFGPGTRLTVL.

The gene calls are TRBV19 and TRBJ1-6; D might be TRBD1 (5 bases). V was trimmed by 2 bases and J by 8 bases, leaving 13 bases between them. The CDR3 runs to 15 residues. CDR1 and CDR2 from the germline V gene are LNHDA and SQIVND (reference sequence). Here the CDR3 reads CASSILAGTDSPLHF. The CDR3 DNA reads TGTGCCAGTAGTATACTCGCGGGGACCGATTCACCCCTCCACTTT.

The chain links TRBV19 to TRBJ1-2, with TRBD1 identical over 11 bases. The trim removed 4 bases at V and 8 bases at J, leaving 6 bases unmatched. The germline gives CDR1 LNHDA, CDR2 SQIVND (reference sequence). CDR3 size: 14 residues. The CDR3 DNA reads as TGTGCCAGTAGTACGGACAGGGGGCCGAGAGGCTACACCTTC. It translates to CASSTDRGPRGYTF.

The rearrangement links TRBV7-2 to TRBJ1-6, with 10 bases aligning to TRBD1. The CDR3 spans 17 residues. Germline V gene lookup returns CDR1 SGHTA and CDR2 FQGNSA. V lost 1 base and J lost 10; bases outside the gene matches: 10. The CDR3 loop is CASSLGARDRGGSPLHF. In DNA, the CDR3 is TGTGCCAGCAGCTTAGGGGCGCGGGACAGGGGTGGGTCACCCCTCCACTTT.

This sequence joins TRBV27 and TRBJ1-5; 8 positions match TRBD1. Germline CDR1 is MNHEY and CDR2 is SMNVEV (reference sequence). J was trimmed by 0 bases and V by 5 bases; bases with no gene match: 6. CDR3 size: 16 residues. CDR3 DNA sequence: TGTGCCAGCAGTCGGGACAGGCGAGATAGCAATCAGCCCCAGCATTTT. It is translated as CASSRDRRDSNQPQHF.

This chain joins TRBV4-2 and TRBJ1-2, with 7 bases lining up with TRBD1. The CDR3 loop spans 15 amino acids. V lost 0 bases to trimming and J lost 8 bases; unmatched junction nucleotides: 9. Germline CDR1 LGHNA, CDR2 YNFKEQ. DNA for the CDR3: TGTGCCAGCAGCCAAGATGAGGGGGCGTCGAGCGGCTACACCTTC. Amino acid sequence: CASSQDEGASSGYTF.

The rearrangement joins TRBV18 to TRBJ1-4; the D is unclear. The CDR3 contains 14 residues. The germline V gene has CDR1 KGHSH and CDR2 LQKENI. With 3 bases removed from V and 6 bases from J, the gap between germline ends came to 11 bases. This chain's CDR3 is CASSPGRWHEKLFF. CDR3 bases: TGTGCCAGCTCACCGGGCCGCTGGCATGAAAAACTGTTTTTT.

The chain combines TRBV7-6 with TRBJ2-1; perhaps TRBD1 as D (5 bases). This CDR3 has 15 residues. CDR1 is SGHVS and CDR2 is FNYEAQ in the germline V gene. V dropped 5 bases and J dropped 3 bases, with 14 bases sitting between them. For the CDR3, the DNA is TGTGCCAGCAGCCGTTTAGACAGTCACTACAATGAGCAGTTCTTC. It codes for CASSRLDSHYNEQFF.

This CDR3 is CAISDHGPEPFF. The CDR3 nucleotides read TGTGCCATCAGTGACCATGGGCCAGAGCCATTCTTC. The chain has TRBV10-3 and TRBJ2-1; D ambiguous. Trimming shortened V by 3 bases and J by 16 bases, and 16 bases separated the two germline ends. CDR3 length: 12 amino acids. Germline assignment: CDR1 ENHRY and CDR2 SYGVKD.

The rearrangement links TRBV7-8 to TRBJ2-1; D might be TRBD1 (5 bases). Germline loops: CDR1 SGHVS, CDR2 FQNEAQ. This CDR3 is built from 16 residues. Between the trimmed V and J ends, which lost 1 base and 4 bases, there was a span of 14 bases. The CDR3 DNA is TGTGCCAGCAGCTTAGGGTCGGCAGGGATTTACAATGAGCAGTTCTTC. It yields the protein CASSLGSAGIYNEQFF.

The gene calls are TRBV19 and TRBJ2-3; 8 bases fit TRBD1. Germline V CDR1 and CDR2: LNHDA, SQIVND (reference sequence). This CDR3 spans 16 amino acids. With 10 bases clipped from V and 1 base from J, the junction kept 13 bases outside the gene matches. The CDR3 region has the DNA TGTGCCACCAACGAAATTTGGGGACAGGGCACAGATACGCAGTATTTT. Protein: CATNEIWGQGTDTQYF. Combining the CDR3 with reference TRBV19 and TRBJ2-3 gives the whole variable domain DGGITQSPKYLFRKEGQNVTLSCEQNLNHDAMYWYRQDPGQGLRLIYYSQIVNDFQKGDIAEGYSVSREKKESFPLTVTSAQKNPTAFYLCATNEIWGQGTDTQYFGPGTRLTVL.

The rearrangement links TRBV5-1 to TRBJ2-6, with 7 positions matching TRBD1. The CDR3 contains 17 residues. V was pared by 3 bases and J by 0 bases, with 6 bases of the junction left unmatched. The germline CDR1 and CDR2 sequences are SGHRS and YFSETQ. The CDR3 sequence: CASSSTGLSSGANVLTF. The CDR3, as DNA: TGCGCCAGCAGCTCGACAGGGCTTAGCTCTGGGGCCAACGTCCTGACTTTC.

The chain combines TRBV5-1 with TRBJ1-5; TRBD1 agrees at 10 bases. Per germline, CDR1 SGHRS and CDR2 YFSETQ. The CDR3 loop spans 15 amino acids. The trim removed 2 bases at V and 6 bases at J, leaving 5 bases unmatched. The CDR3 DNA is TGCGCCAGCAGCTTAGAGGGACAGGGGCGTCAGCCCCAGCATTTT. Amino acid sequence: CASSLEGQGRQPQHF. Based on the CDR3 plus reference TRBV5-1 and TRBJ1-5, the full variable domain is KAGVTQTPRYLIKTRGQQVTLSCSPISGHRSVSWYQQTPGQGLQFLFEYFSETQRNKGNFPGRFSGRQFSNSRSEMNVSTLELGDSALYLCASSLEGQGRQPQHFGDGTRLSIL.

J is TRBJ1-4 and V is TRBV20-1; D is undetermined. The V end was cut by 6 bases, the J end by 11 bases, with 13 bases between. CDR3 length: 11 residues. Germline lookup yields CDR1 DFQATT and CDR2 SNEGSKA (reference sequence). CDR3: CSAGIGGKLFF. For the CDR3, the DNA is TGCAGTGCCGGAATTGGCGGGAAACTGTTTTTT.

The chain joins TRBV11-3 to TRBJ2-2, with a tentative D call TRBD2 (6 bases). V dropped 5 bases and J dropped 8 bases, with 9 bases sitting between them. Germline V gene lookup returns CDR1 SGHNT and CDR2 YENEEA. CDR3 size: 12 residues. This CDR3 is CASSGGMGELFF. The CDR3 region has the DNA TGTGCCAGCAGCGGCGGGATGGGGGAGCTGTTTTTT.

The rearrangement links TRBV19 to TRBJ2-1, with TRBD2 identical over 7 bases. The CDR3 runs 13 residues. CDR1 and CDR2 from the germline V gene are LNHDA and SQIVND (reference sequence). V was pared by 6 bases and J by 4 bases, with 3 bases of the junction left unmatched. The CDR3: CASRASGYNEQFF. CDR3 bases: TGTGCCAGTAGGGCTAGCGGATACAATGAGCAGTTCTTC.

The chain links TRBV19 to TRBJ1-5; the match to TRBD1 covers 7 bases. CDR1 and CDR2 from the germline V gene are LNHDA and SQIVND (reference sequence). CDR3 length: 17 amino acids. V lost 3 bases to trimming and J lost 7 bases; unmatched junction nucleotides: 15. In nucleotides, the CDR3 is TGTGCCAGTAGTATTGGGACAGCGACTACGCGAGGGCAGCCCCAGCATTTT. Its protein is CASSIGTATTRGQPQHF.

The CDR3 sequence: CASRDRGVSNEQFF. CDR3 DNA: TGTGCCAGTAGGGACAGGGGTGTGAGCAATGAGCAGTTCTTC. The chain links TRBV19 to TRBJ2-1, with 9 positions matching TRBD1. The germline gives CDR1 LNHDA, CDR2 SQIVND (reference sequence). The J segment lost 6 bases and the V segment lost 6 bases, leaving 6 bases of the junction unmatched. The CDR3 runs 14 residues.

A single count supports this clone. This chain joins TRBV6-5 and TRBJ2-2, with TRBD2 as a possible D gene (5 bases). CDR1 MNHEY and CDR2 SVGAGI come from the germline V gene. CDR3 length: 14 residues. With 6 bases removed from V and 7 bases from J, the gap between germline ends came to 15 bases. The CDR3 DNA is TGTGCCAGCAGCCCCCGGGGTGTACTCGGGGAGCTGTTTTTT. It translates to CASSPRGVLGELFF.